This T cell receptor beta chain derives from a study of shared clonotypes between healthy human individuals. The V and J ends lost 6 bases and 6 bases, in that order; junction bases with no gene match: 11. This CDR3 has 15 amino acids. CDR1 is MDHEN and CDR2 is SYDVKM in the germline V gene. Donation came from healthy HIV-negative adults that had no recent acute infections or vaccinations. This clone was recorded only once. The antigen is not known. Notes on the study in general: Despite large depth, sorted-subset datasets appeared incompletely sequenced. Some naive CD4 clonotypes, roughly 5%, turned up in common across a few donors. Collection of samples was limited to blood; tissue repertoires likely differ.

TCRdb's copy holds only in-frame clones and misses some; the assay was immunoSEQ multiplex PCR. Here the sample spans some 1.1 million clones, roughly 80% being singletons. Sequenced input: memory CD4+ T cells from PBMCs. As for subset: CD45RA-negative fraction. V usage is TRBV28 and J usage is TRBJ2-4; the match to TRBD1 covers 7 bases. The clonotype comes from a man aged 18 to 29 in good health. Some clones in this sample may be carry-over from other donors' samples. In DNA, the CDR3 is TGTGCCAGCAGCGGCCGGGACAGAGATTTAAACATTCAGTACTTC. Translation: CASSGRDRDLNIQYF.